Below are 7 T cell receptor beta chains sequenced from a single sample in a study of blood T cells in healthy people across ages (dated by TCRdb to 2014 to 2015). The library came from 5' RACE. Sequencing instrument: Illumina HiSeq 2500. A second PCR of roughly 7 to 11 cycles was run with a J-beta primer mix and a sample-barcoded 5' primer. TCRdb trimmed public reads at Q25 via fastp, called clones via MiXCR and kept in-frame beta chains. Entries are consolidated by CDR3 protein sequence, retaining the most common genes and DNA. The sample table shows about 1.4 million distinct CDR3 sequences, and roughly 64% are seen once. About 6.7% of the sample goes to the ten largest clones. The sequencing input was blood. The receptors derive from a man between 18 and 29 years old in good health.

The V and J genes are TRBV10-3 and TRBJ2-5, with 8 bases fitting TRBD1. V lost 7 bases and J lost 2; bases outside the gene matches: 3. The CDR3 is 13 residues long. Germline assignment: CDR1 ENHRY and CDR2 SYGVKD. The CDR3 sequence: CAITQGAQETQYF. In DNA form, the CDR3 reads TGTGCCATCACTCAGGGGGCACAAGAGACCCAGTACTTC.

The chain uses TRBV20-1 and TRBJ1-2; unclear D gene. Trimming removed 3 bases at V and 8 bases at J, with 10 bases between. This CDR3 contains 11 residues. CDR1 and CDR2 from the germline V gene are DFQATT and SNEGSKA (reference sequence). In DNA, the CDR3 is TGCAGTGCTAGTTTAGGGTTAGGCTACACCTTC. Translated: CSASLGLGYTF.

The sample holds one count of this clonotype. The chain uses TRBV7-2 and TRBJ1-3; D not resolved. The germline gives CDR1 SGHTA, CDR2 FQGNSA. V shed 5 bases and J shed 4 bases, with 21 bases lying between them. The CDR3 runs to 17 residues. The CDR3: CASSHAPEGTHGNTIYF. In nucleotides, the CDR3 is TGTGCCAGCAGCCATGCCCCCGAGGGAACTCACGGAAACACCATATATTTT.

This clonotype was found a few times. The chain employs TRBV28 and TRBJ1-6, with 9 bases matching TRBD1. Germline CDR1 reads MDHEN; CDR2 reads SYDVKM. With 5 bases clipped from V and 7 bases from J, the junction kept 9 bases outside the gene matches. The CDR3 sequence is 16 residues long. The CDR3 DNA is TGTGCCAGCAGTGTCCCGGGACAGGGCGGGAATTCACCCCTCCACTTT. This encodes CASSVPGQGGNSPLHF.

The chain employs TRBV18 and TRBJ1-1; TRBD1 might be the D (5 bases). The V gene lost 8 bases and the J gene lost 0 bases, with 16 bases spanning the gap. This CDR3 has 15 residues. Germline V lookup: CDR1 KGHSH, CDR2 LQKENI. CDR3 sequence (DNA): TGTGCCAGCGCCCTGGGACTAGGAATGAACACTGAAGCTTTCTTT. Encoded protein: CASALGLGMNTEAFF.

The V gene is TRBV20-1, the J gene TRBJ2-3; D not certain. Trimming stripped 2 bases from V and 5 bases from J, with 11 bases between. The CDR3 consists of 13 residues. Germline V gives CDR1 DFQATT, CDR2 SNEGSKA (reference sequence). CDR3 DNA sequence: TGCAGTGCTAGACCCTCCTGGGGAGATACGCAGTATTTT. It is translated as CSARPSWGDTQYF.

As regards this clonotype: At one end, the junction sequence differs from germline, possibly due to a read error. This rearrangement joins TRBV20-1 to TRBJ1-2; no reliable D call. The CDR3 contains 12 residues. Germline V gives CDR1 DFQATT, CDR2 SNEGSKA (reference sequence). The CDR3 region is CSPTADPDGYTF. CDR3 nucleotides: TGCAGTCCGACCGCGGACCCCGATGGCTACACTTTC.